These T cell receptor beta chains were read from a single sample in a study of control samples from healthy donors and cancer patients. Some clones are missing from TCRdb's copy, which holds only in-frame ones; the method was immunoSEQ multiplex PCR. The repertoire includes some 71,000 clones, 90% of them detected once, and 0.95% to 1.5% sits in the top ten. Sequences were obtained from PBMCs. These receptors were taken from a woman between 50 and 59 years old with colorectal cancer. CDR3s include the opening cysteine and the closing phenylalanine or tryptophan. Fields, in order: V gene, D gene, J gene, clone size, CDR3 DNA, CDR3 protein. A D gene is named only where the DNA matches it firmly. Clone size, where shown, is once, few, many, or a class for clones that have expanded.

TRBV5-1	NA	TRBJ2-1	few	TGCGCCAGCAGCTTGGAATCAGGGCACTCGTACAATGAGCAGTTCTTC	CASSLESGHSYNEQFF
TRBV7-6	NA	TRBJ2-1	NA	TGTGCCAGCAGCCTACAACCGGCGGGTACAACCTACAATGAGCAGTTCTTC	CASSLQPAGTTYNEQFF
TRBV11-3	TRBD1	TRBJ2-7	once	TGTGCCAGCAGCGTATCAGGGGGCTCCTACGAGCAGTACTTC	CASSVSGGSYEQYF
TRBV6-5	NA	TRBJ1-6	NA	TGTGCCAGCAGTTACTCGGGCAGGTCTAATTCACCCCTCCACTTT	CASSYSGRSNSPLHF
TRBV5-1	NA	TRBJ1-1	NA	TGCGCCAGCACCGTGTCGGGGGTCGGAGACACTGAAGCTTTCTTT	CASTVSGVGDTEAFF
TRBV30	NA	TRBJ2-4	NA	TGTGCCTGGAGTCAGGGTATGGGCAAAAACATTCAGTACTTC	CAWSQGMGKNIQYF
TRBV19	NA	TRBJ2-7	NA	TGTGCCAGTAGTAAAGGGCAAGGGACCTACGAGCAGTACTTC	CASSKGQGTYEQYF
TRBV24-1	NA	TRBJ2-3	NA	TGTGCCACCAGTGATTTGAAGGGAACAGATACGCAGTATTTT	CATSDLKGTDTQYF
TRBV28	TRBD2	TRBJ2-3	NA	TGTGCCAGCAGCTCCAGAGGTAGCGGGAGGACGACAGATACGCAGTATTTT	CASSSRGSGRTTDTQYF
TRBV11-2	NA	TRBJ1-1	NA	TGTGCCAGCAGCTTAGATCCCAGGGTGGGGGTGAACACTGAAGCTTTCTTT	CASSLDPRVGVNTEAFF
TRBV11-2	NA	TRBJ2-7	NA	TGTGCCAGCAGCTTAACGACAGACTACGAGCAGTACTTC	CASSLTTDYEQYF
TRBV2	TRBD1	TRBJ1-1	NA	TGTGCCAGCAGAGCGGGGTTGACAGGGAGGGGAACTGAAGCTTTCTTT	CASRAGLTGRGTEAFF
TRBV6-1	NA	TRBJ1-5	once	TGTGCCAGCAGTGAAAGTACAGGGCCACAGCCCCAGCATTTT	CASSESTGPQPQHF
TRBV19	TRBD1	TRBJ1-4	NA	TGTGCCAGTAGTGCCACAGGGGGCGTCTGGGAAAAACTGTTTTTT	CASSATGGVWEKLFF
TRBV5-1	TRBD1	TRBJ2-2	NA	TGCGCCAGCAGCCCCGGGACAGCCACCGGGGAGCTGTTTTTT	CASSPGTATGELFF
TRBV2	TRBD1	TRBJ1-5	few	TGTGCCAGCAGTGAAACCCCAGGGGGCAGTGAGCCCCAGCATTTT	CASSETPGGSEPQHF
TRBV29-1	NA	TRBJ1-2	NA	TGCAGCGTCGTTACCACAGGGAGCGTCGGGGGCTACACCTTC	CSVVTTGSVGGYTF
TRBV18	NA	TRBJ2-7	NA	TGTGCCAGCTCACCCCCTGGGCGGCTGCCCTACGAGCAGTACTTC	CASSPPGRLPYEQYF
TRBV3-1/TRBV3-2	NA	TRBJ1-1	NA	TGTGCCAGCAGCCAAGTTACAGGGACTTTAGGTGAAGCTTTCTTT	CASSQVTGTLGEAFF
TRBV19	NA	TRBJ1-3	NA	TGTGCCACCTCGGACACTTCTGGAAACACCATATATTTT	CATSDTSGNTIYF
TRBV6-5	TRBD1	TRBJ1-2	NA	TGTGCCAGCACACCCGGACAGGCCGTAGGCTACACCTTC	CASTPGQAVGYTF
TRBV5-1	NA	TRBJ2-7	NA	TGCGCCAGCAGCTCAGGGGCCTACGAGCAGTACTTC	CASSSGAYEQYF
TRBV30	NA	TRBJ1-1	NA	TGTGCCTGGAGTGTTGGACAGGAAGCTTTCTTT	CAWSVGQEAFF
TRBV6-1	NA	TRBJ1-3	NA	TGTGCCAGCAGTGACGTTGGGAACACCATATATTTT	CASSDVGNTIYF
TRBV12-3/TRBV12-4	NA	TRBJ2-3	NA	TGTGCCCAGAGTCCTAGCACAGATACGCAGTATTTT	CAQSPSTDTQYF
TRBV6-1	NA	TRBJ1-4	once	TGTGCCAGCAGTGAATGGGGTTTGGGGACTAATGAAAAACTGTTTTTT	CASSEWGLGTNEKLFF
TRBV5-4	NA	TRBJ1-2	NA	TGTGCCAGCAGCTTTGGAGGGATCGGTGGCTACACCTTC	CASSFGGIGGYTF
TRBV20-1	NA	TRBJ1-4	NA	TGCAGTGCTAGCTTAGGGGGAAAACTGTTTTTT	CSASLGGKLFF
TRBV30	NA	TRBJ2-5	once	TGTGCCTGGAGTGAGGGATTGGGGACGAAAGAGACCCAGTACTTC	CAWSEGLGTKETQYF
TRBV19	TRBD2	TRBJ2-2	few	TGTGCCAGTAGTATGTATCGGGGGGGCACCGGGGAGCTGTTTTTT	CASSMYRGGTGELFF
TRBV5-1	TRBD1	TRBJ2-3	NA	TGCGCCAGCAGCAGCGAGGGGGCAGACCTCACAGATACGCAGTATTTT	CASSSEGADLTDTQYF
TRBV7-9	TRBD2	TRBJ2-7	NA	TGTGCCAGCAGCTCTAGCGGGACTGGGGAGCAGTACTTC	CASSSSGTGEQYF
TRBV19	TRBD2	TRBJ2-2	NA	TGTGCCAGTAAGACTAGCGGGAGACCGAACACCGGGGAGCTGTTTTTT	CASKTSGRPNTGELFF
TRBV11-2	TRBD2	TRBJ2-5	NA	TGTGCCAGCAGCCAAGGGACTAGCGGGAGTCAAGAGACCCAGTACTTC	CASSQGTSGSQETQYF
TRBV15	NA	TRBJ2-3	once	TGTGCCACCAGTCAAGTATTCGCTACGCAGTATTTT	CATSQVFATQYF
TRBV5-1	NA	TRBJ2-5	NA	TGCGCCAGCAGCCTCACAAATAAAGAGACCCAGTACTTC	CASSLTNKETQYF
TRBV5-5	NA	TRBJ2-5	NA	TGTGCCAGCAGCTTGGTTAGCTCACCCGGATGGGAGACCCAGTACTTC	CASSLVSSPGWETQYF
TRBV18	TRBD1	TRBJ2-5	NA	TGTGCCAGCTCGACGGGACAGGAAGAGACCCAGTACTTC	CASSTGQEETQYF
TRBV7-9	TRBD1	TRBJ2-5	NA	TGTGCCAGCAGCTCAGGGGGACAGAGACAAGAGACCCAGTACTTC	CASSSGGQRQETQYF
TRBV19	TRBD2	TRBJ2-3	NA	TGTGCCAGTAGTATCGGCCGGGAGGGCCTCGATACGCAGTATTTT	CASSIGREGLDTQYF
TRBV11-2	NA	TRBJ2-3	NA	TGTGCCAGCAGCCTCGGCGGGCCGGGACTGGGCGCAGATACGCAGTATTTT	CASSLGGPGLGADTQYF
TRBV18	NA	TRBJ1-3	NA	TGTGCCAGCTCAGAAGGGACCGAAAACACCATATATTTT	CASSEGTENTIYF
TRBV5-1	TRBD1	TRBJ2-5	NA	TGCGCCAGCAGCTTGGACAGGGGGCAAAGCTGGGAGACCCAGTACTTC	CASSLDRGQSWETQYF
TRBV25-1	NA	TRBJ1-2	NA	TGTGCCAGCAGTGAAATGTCTACAGGGAACTATGGCTACACCTTC	CASSEMSTGNYGYTF
TRBV5-1	NA	TRBJ2-3	once	TGCGCCAGCAGCTTGGAGGGCAGGGCTAGCACAGATACGCAGTATTTT	CASSLEGRASTDTQYF
TRBV5-6	NA	TRBJ1-5	NA	TGTGCCAGCAGCTTGGGTTGGCAGCGCAATCAGCCCCAGCATTTT	CASSLGWQRNQPQHF
TRBV3-1/TRBV3-2	NA	TRBJ2-3	NA	TGTGCCAGCAGCCAAGGCTGGGCGGGTATGGATACGCAGTATTTT	CASSQGWAGMDTQYF
TRBV6-1	NA	TRBJ1-1	NA	TGTGCCAGCAGTGAGTCGGGGGACACTGAAGCTTTCTTT	CASSESGDTEAFF
TRBV2	NA	TRBJ2-6	NA	TGTGCCAGCACTTCTATTAGGAGCTCTGGGGCCAACGTCCTGACTTTC	CASTSIRSSGANVLTF
TRBV29-1	NA	TRBJ2-3	NA	TGCAGCGCCCAGGACCAATTGGCAGATACGCAGTATTTT	CSAQDQLADTQYF
TRBV7-2	TRBD2	TRBJ2-3	NA	TGTGCCAGCAGCTTTGTCTCCACAGGACTAGCGGGGGAACGGTATACGCAGTATTTT	CASSFVSTGLAGERYTQYF
TRBV3-1/TRBV3-2	TRBD1	TRBJ1-4	NA	TGTGCCAGCAGTCCTCAGGGGGCAGGAGGTGAAAAACTGTTTTTT	CASSPQGAGGEKLFF
TRBV7-5	NA	TRBJ2-3	NA	TGTGTCAGAAGCGCGCCCCGGACTACCTCACAACTGGATACGCAGTATTTT	CVRSAPRTTSQLDTQYF
TRBV29-1	NA	TRBJ2-2	NA	TGCAGCGTTGCTCAGGGGATCGCCGGGGAGCTGTTTTTT	CSVAQGIAGELFF
TRBV28	NA	TRBJ1-1	NA	TGTGCCGCTATCGACGACGAGACTGAAGCTTTCTTT	CAAIDDETEAFF
TRBV3-1/TRBV3-2	TRBD1	TRBJ1-2	NA	TGTGCCAGCAGCCAAGTGGCAGGGGGAGGTGGCTACACCTTC	CASSQVAGGGGYTF
TRBV7-3	NA	TRBJ2-7	NA	TGTGCCAGCAACAGTGATGAGCAGTACTTC	CASNSDEQYF
TRBV5-1	NA	TRBJ2-7	NA	TGCGCCAGCAGCCCTTTGGGGTACGAGCAGTACTTC	CASSPLGYEQYF